This TCR beta chain was documented in a study of blood T cell repertoires in COVID-19. Study information: T cells, B-cell-depleted T cells, or PBMCs provided the cDNA or gDNA that served as material.

How the authors handled the data: Nucleated cell number was recorded as an estimate derived from reference gene primer amplification. Generated by immunoSEQ multiplex PCR, the TCRdb table keeps only in-frame clones and is missing some. V, J and clone size derive from that table, while D and trimming were established from the DNA sequence. The sample holds about 59,000 clones, around 70% seen once. The V end was cut by 5 bases, the J end by 4 bases, with 6 bases between. Germline V gives CDR1 MNHEY, CDR2 SVGEGT. The CDR3 consists of 13 residues. The specimen was peripheral blood. The receptor's source is a woman between 65 and 79 years old with acute or convalescent COVID-19. The chain is built from TRBV6-2 or TRBV6-3 and TRBJ1-6; D uncertain. CDR3 residues: CASSPSYNSPLHF. As DNA, the CDR3 is TGTGCCAGCAGTCCCAGTTATAATTCACCCCTCCACTTT.